A single sample is the source of the 25 T cell receptor beta chains below, sequenced in a study of blood T cell repertoires in COVID-19. This table comes from immunoSEQ multiplex PCR, and its TCRdb copy is limited to in-frame clones, with some not included. This sample has about 150,000 clones, with over 75% found just once. Sequenced: peripheral blood. The receptors derive from a woman aged 55-70 years with active COVID-19.

The rearrangement links TRBV12-3 or TRBV12-4 to TRBJ1-2; no firm D call. The length of the CDR3 is 13 residues. Trimming took 5 bases from V and 3 from J, leaving 10 bases between them. CDR3 nucleotides: TGTGCCAGCAGTAAACAGCTACACTATGGCTACACCTTC. Translation gives CASSKQLHYGYTF.

CDR3 coding DNA: TGTGCCAGCTCACCGCAGGAAAACATTCAGTACTTC. This gives the protein CASSPQENIQYF. V and J are TRBV18 and TRBJ2-4, with D unclear. The germline V and J ends were trimmed by 3 bases and 5 bases, with 5 bases remaining between them. CDR1 and CDR2 (germline): KGHSH, LQKENI. There are 12 residues in the CDR3.

The chain has TRBV2 and TRBJ2-7, with D uncertain. CDR1 and CDR2 from the germline V gene are SNHLY and FYNNEI. The CDR3 is made up of 11 amino acids. V shed 4 bases and J shed 3 bases, with 4 bases lying between them. Here the CDR3 reads CASSGHYEQYF. For the CDR3, the DNA is TGTGCCAGCAGTGGGCACTACGAGCAGTACTTC.

The sample holds one count of this clone. The chain employs TRBV19 and TRBJ1-5, with D tentatively TRBD1 (5 bases). The V and J ends lost 3 bases and 3 bases respectively, with 12 bases between them. CDR1 and CDR2 (germline): LNHDA, SQIVND (reference sequence). The CDR3 loop spans 15 amino acids. Here the CDR3 DNA reads TGTGCCAGTAGTATCCAACAAGGGGTCAATCAGCCCCAGCATTTT. It yields the protein CASSIQQGVNQPQHF. Based on the CDR3 plus reference TRBV19 and TRBJ1-5, the full variable domain is DGGITQSPKYLFRKEGQNVTLSCEQNLNHDAMYWYRQDPGQGLRLIYYSQIVNDFQKGDIAEGYSVSREKKESFPLTVTSAQKNPTAFYLCASSIQQGVNQPQHFGDGTRLSIL.

The gene calls are TRBV10-3 and TRBJ1-4; 9 bases map to TRBD1. The CDR3 loop spans 15 amino acids. J was trimmed by 3 bases and V by 3 bases; bases with no gene match: 2. Germline V lookup: CDR1 ENHRY, CDR2 SYGVKD. CDR3 in amino acids: CAISDRTGANEKLFF. Here the CDR3 DNA reads TGTGCCATCAGTGACCGGACAGGGGCTAATGAAAAACTGTTTTTT.

A word on this clone: The junction departs from germline at one end; a sequencing error may be responsible. J is TRBJ2-4 and V is TRBV6-1, with no clear D. Germline V CDR1 and CDR2: MNHNS, SASEGT. The length of the CDR3 is 14 residues. DNA of the CDR3: TGTGCCAGCAGAGAAGACGGAGCCAAAAACATTCAGTACTTC. Protein sequence: CASREDGAKNIQYF.

This clone came up once. The chain employs TRBV7-7 and TRBJ2-3; 10 bases are a match to TRBD2. The CDR3 totals 18 residues. Germline-derived CDR1 and CDR2 are SSHAT and FNYEAQ (reference sequence). V was pared by 5 bases and J by 1 base, with 12 bases of the junction left unmatched. CDR3 amino acids: CASSAGLAGVGGTDTQYF. The CDR3 DNA reads TGTGCCAGCAGCGCGGGCCTAGCGGGAGTGGGCGGCACAGATACGCAGTATTTT.

This chain uses TRBV2 with TRBJ2-1, with 8 bases identical to TRBD1. Germline CDR1 and CDR2: SNHLY and FYNNEI. The CDR3 is 14 amino acids. The V and J ends lost 7 bases and 10 bases, in that order; junction bases with no gene match: 12. CDR3 protein: CASTVAAGGREQFF. The CDR3 DNA is TGTGCCAGCACCGTTGCGGCAGGGGGCAGGGAGCAGTTCTTC.

V usage is TRBV5-6 and J usage is TRBJ1-1; TRBD1 matches at 8 bases. CDR3 length equals 18 residues. Germline loops: CDR1 SGHDT, CDR2 YYEEEE. V was clipped by 5 bases and J by 0 bases; unmatched bases: 15. CDR3: CASRRLRDRLTMNTEAFF. The CDR3 coding sequence is TGTGCCAGCAGACGATTACGGGACAGGCTAACGATGAACACTGAAGCTTTCTTT.

V and J are TRBV5-4 and TRBJ2-7, with 10 bases matching TRBD2. The CDR3 loop spans 15 amino acids. Germline V lookup: CDR1 SGHNT, CDR2 YYREEE (reference sequence). V dropped 1 base and J dropped 2; count of bases not matched to a gene: 3. The CDR3 bases are TGTGCCAGCAGCTTGAGTAGCGGGGGGACCTACGAGCAGTACTTC. It codes for CASSLSSGGTYEQYF.

This clone was seen just once. The chain combines TRBV25-1 with TRBJ2-7; TRBD1 matches at 9 bases. J was trimmed by 5 bases and V by 4 bases; bases with no gene match: 9. The CDR3 sequence is 15 residues long. Germline-derived CDR1 and CDR2 are MGHDK and SYGVNS. CDR3 region: CASSGIRDRADEQYF. The CDR3 coding sequence is TGTGCCAGCAGTGGAATCCGGGACAGGGCCGACGAGCAGTACTTC.

The chain has TRBV27 and TRBJ2-1, with D unresolved. Between the trimmed V and J ends, which lost 6 bases and 0 bases, there was a span of 15 bases. Germline values: CDR1 MNHEY, CDR2 SMNVEV (reference sequence). CDR3 length: 16 amino acids. The CDR3 DNA reads TGTGCCAGCAGCCGCCAAATGCGGTACTCCTACAATGAGCAGTTCTTC. It codes for CASSRQMRYSYNEQFF.

The chain uses TRBV7-2 and TRBJ2-7, with 11 positions matching TRBD2. Germline V gives CDR1 SGHTA, CDR2 FQGNSA. V lost 4 bases to trimming and J lost 6 bases; unmatched junction nucleotides: 5. This CDR3 has 14 amino acids. The CDR3 nucleotides are TGTGCCAGCAGCTCAACTAGCGGGAGAATCGAGCAGTACTTC. It specifies CASSSTSGRIEQYF.

The chain has TRBV19 and TRBJ1-5; D possibly corresponds to TRBD1 (6 bases). Trimming cost V 3 bases and J 0 bases, with 12 bases left between them. CDR1 and CDR2 (germline): LNHDA, SQIVND (reference sequence). This CDR3 contains 16 residues. CDR3 amino acids: CASSITGRDSNQPQHF. CDR3 bases: TGTGCCAGTAGTATCACAGGGCGAGATAGCAATCAGCCCCAGCATTTT. Full variable domain (missing parts from reference TRBV19 and TRBJ1-5): DGGITQSPKYLFRKEGQNVTLSCEQNLNHDAMYWYRQDPGQGLRLIYYSQIVNDFQKGDIAEGYSVSREKKESFPLTVTSAQKNPTAFYLCASSITGRDSNQPQHFGDGTRLSIL.

The chain couples TRBV11-2 to TRBJ2-2; 7 bases agree with TRBD1. The V segment lost 1 base and the J segment 1 base; nucleotides outside the gene matches: 9. The CDR3 extends over 18 amino acids. Germline CDR1 SGHAT, CDR2 FQNNGV. The CDR3 loop reads CASSLGWAYRGNTGELFF. DNA for the CDR3: TGTGCCAGCAGCTTAGGCTGGGCATACAGGGGGAACACCGGGGAGCTGTTTTTT.

This clone appeared once. V gene TRBV18 combines with J gene TRBJ1-6; 7 bases agree with TRBD1. The length of the CDR3 is 15 residues. Unmatched junction bases numbered 2, after V lost 0 bases and J lost 6 bases. Per the germline V gene, CDR1 is KGHSH and CDR2 is LQKENI. CDR3 protein: CASSPPPGGNSPLHF. The CDR3 coding sequence is TGTGCCAGCTCACCACCGCCAGGGGGTAATTCACCCCTCCACTTT. Full variable domain (remainder filled in from reference TRBV18 and TRBJ1-6): NAGVMQNPRHLVRRRGQEARLRCSPMKGHSHVYWYRQLPEEGLKFMVYLQKENIIDESGMPKERFSAEFPKEGPSILRIQQVVRGDSAAYFCASSPPPGGNSPLHFGNGTRLTVT.

This clone was detected a few times. V and J are TRBV6-5 and TRBJ2-1, with 8 bases fitting TRBD1. This CDR3 spans 15 amino acids. Trimming at V came to 6 bases and at J to 4 bases, leaving 8 bases not matched to a gene. CDR1 is MNHEY, CDR2 SVGAGI, per germline. CDR3 in amino acids: CASRGRDRPYNEQFF. The CDR3 region has the DNA TGTGCCAGCAGGGGCCGGGACAGGCCTTACAATGAGCAGTTCTTC.

V is TRBV28 and J is TRBJ2-7; 11 positions match TRBD2. From germline, CDR1 is MDHEN and CDR2 SYDVKM. This CDR3 contains 15 residues. The trim removed 6 bases at V and 3 bases at J, leaving 7 bases unmatched. The CDR3 protein is CASSPSGRILYEQYF. The DNA of the CDR3 is TGTGCCAGCAGCCCTAGCGGGAGGATCCTCTACGAGCAGTACTTC.

This chain uses TRBV7-3 with TRBJ1-1; no firm D call. Germline V CDR1 and CDR2: SGHTA, FQGTGA. This CDR3 has 13 residues. Trimming took off 8 bases at V and 6 bases at J, with 16 bases between the two ends. The CDR3 DNA is TGTGCCAGCGGGGAATCGGAGGGCGCTGAAGCTTTCTTT. Translating it yields CASGESEGAEAFF.

The chain recombines TRBV28 with TRBJ2-7; 13 bases are a match to TRBD2. The CDR3 contains 15 residues. Germline loops: CDR1 MDHEN, CDR2 SYDVKM. Germline trimming cut 6 bases from V and 5 bases from J; bases unmatched to any gene: 7. The CDR3 coding sequence is TGTGCCAGCAGGGGCTGGACTAGCGGGAGTAACGAGCAGTACTTC. Residues: CASRGWTSGSNEQYF. Looking up the rest from reference TRBV28 and TRBJ2-7 gives the full variable domain: DVKVTQSSRYLVKRTGEKVFLECVQDMDHENMFWYRQDPGLGLRLIYFSYDVKMKEKGDIPEGYSVSREKKERFSLILESASTNQTSMYLCASRGWTSGSNEQYFGPGTRLTVT.

The rearrangement joins TRBV24-1 to TRBJ2-7, with 8 bases that match TRBD1. J gave up 0 bases and V 2 bases, and 2 bases lay outside the gene matches. CDR3 length equals 15 residues. The germline gives CDR1 KGHDR, CDR2 SFDVKD. CDR3 nucleotides: TGTGCCACCAGTGATTCAGGGGGCGGCTCCTACGAGCAGTACTTC. It encodes CATSDSGGGSYEQYF.

In this sample, this clone turned up a few times. This chain connects TRBV5-4 to TRBJ2-5; D call uncertain. Trimming shortened V by 2 bases and J by 0 bases, and 5 bases separated the two germline ends. Germline V CDR1 and CDR2: SGHNT, YYREEE (reference sequence). This CDR3 is built from 13 residues. The CDR3: CASSFDNQETQYF. The CDR3, as DNA: TGTGCCAGCAGCTTTGACAACCAAGAGACCCAGTACTTC.

The V and J genes are TRBV9 and TRBJ2-5; no clear D gene. V lost 2 bases to trimming and J lost 5 bases, with 10 bases between them. In germline, CDR1 is SGDLS, CDR2 YYNGEE. CDR3 size: 13 residues. CDR3 sequence: CASSVSVRETQYF. The CDR3 nucleotides are TGTGCCAGCAGCGTTTCCGTACGGGAGACCCAGTACTTC. The whole variable domain, filled in from reference TRBV9 and TRBJ2-5, reads DSGVTQTPKHLITATGQRVTLRCSPRSGDLSVYWYQQSLDQGLQFLIQYYNGEERAKGNILERFSAQQFPDLHSELNLSSLELGDSALYFCASSVSVRETQYFGPGTRLLVL.

The chain joins TRBV7-2 to TRBJ2-1; 10 bases fit TRBD1. The CDR3 spans 15 residues. Trimming cost V 5 bases and J 10 bases; bases outside gene matches: 11. Germline values: CDR1 SGHTA, CDR2 FQGNSA. Written as DNA, the CDR3 is TGTGCCAGCAGCGAACCCGGGACAGGGGTGAGGGAGCAGTTCTTC. The encoded protein is CASSEPGTGVREQFF.

The V call is TRBV7-3, the J call TRBJ2-5; a weak D match, TRBD1 (5 bases). V lost 2 bases and J lost 5, with 15 bases in between. CDR1 and CDR2 (germline): SGHTA, FQGTGA. The CDR3 loop spans 15 amino acids. The CDR3 protein is CASSLQGRKVETQYF. The DNA for the CDR3 is TGTGCCAGCAGCTTACAGGGTCGAAAGGTCGAGACCCAGTACTTC.